This T cell receptor beta chain was sequenced in a study of identical twins. This CDR3 has 14 amino acids. V was cut by 5 bases and J by 1 base, with 11 bases left in between. Unique molecular identifiers were present on cDNA, and template switching added a universal primer site. TCRdb recomputed calls from the 5' RACE reads with MiXCR, one row per CDR3 protein. There are roughly 480,000 distinct CDR3 sequences in the sample; roughly 24% occur only once, and roughly 3% lies in the top ten. The sample was also reused in another study, on T cells expressing NK-cell markers. That study reports: The share of CD8+ T cells held by dominant NKG2C+ clonotypes was about 1.0-8% in several donors. A handful of donors likewise had their CD3+CD56-NKG2C+ fraction led by these clonotypes. There remained a lack of clarity about HCMV specificity of expanded NKG2C+ T cell clones.

The sequence came from a woman aged 18-29 years in good health. V gene TRBV12-3 or TRBV12-4 combines with J gene TRBJ1-1; D call uncertain. The sequenced material came from CD4+ T cells sorted from blood. For the CDR3, the DNA is TGTGCCAGCAGTGCTAGAGTGGGGAACACTGAAGCTTTCTTT. Translated: CASSARVGNTEAFF.